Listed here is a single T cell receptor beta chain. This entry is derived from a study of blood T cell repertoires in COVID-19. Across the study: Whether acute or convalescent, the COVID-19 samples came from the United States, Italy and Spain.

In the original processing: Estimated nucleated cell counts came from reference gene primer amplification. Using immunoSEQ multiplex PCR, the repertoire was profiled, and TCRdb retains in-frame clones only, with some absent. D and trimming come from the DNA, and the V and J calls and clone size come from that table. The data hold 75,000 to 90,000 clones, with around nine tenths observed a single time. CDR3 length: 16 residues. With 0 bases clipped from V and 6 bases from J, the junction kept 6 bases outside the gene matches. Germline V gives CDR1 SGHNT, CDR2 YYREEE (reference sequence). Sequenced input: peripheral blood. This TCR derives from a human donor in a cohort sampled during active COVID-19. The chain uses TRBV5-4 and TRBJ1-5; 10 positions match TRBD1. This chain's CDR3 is CASSLGGTGVPQPQHF. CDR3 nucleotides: TGTGCCAGCAGCTTGGGCGGGACAGGGGTTCCTCAGCCCCAGCATTTT.